This T cell receptor (beta chain) was observed in a study of shared clonotypes between healthy human individuals. Study as a whole: The study used three CD4 naive, three CD4 memory, two CD8 naive and one CD8 memory plate per donor.

Only in-frame clones appear in the TCRdb table, and some are missing; sequencing was by immunoSEQ multiplex PCR. The table has nearly 750,000 clones, roughly 72% seen once. Into CD45RA+ naive and CD45RA-negative memory subsets, the CD4+ cells were split. The CDR3 covers 15 residues. In germline, CDR1 is SGHRS, CDR2 YFSETQ. V gave up 3 bases and J gave up 6 bases; unmatched junction bases: 11. With regard to this clone: Antigen unknown.

Overall study results and limits: About 4.5% of naive CD4 clonotypes were common to a handful of donors.

The sequenced material came from memory CD4+ T cells sorted from blood. Described subset: CD45RA-negative fraction. This receptor was taken from a woman aged 30 to 39 in good health. This sequence joins TRBV5-1 and TRBJ1-1, with TRBD1 matching 7 bases. In nucleotides, the CDR3 is TGCGCCAGCAGCTCGGGTCACAGGGGTGTCCCTGAAGCTTTCTTT. Protein: CASSSGHRGVPEAFF.